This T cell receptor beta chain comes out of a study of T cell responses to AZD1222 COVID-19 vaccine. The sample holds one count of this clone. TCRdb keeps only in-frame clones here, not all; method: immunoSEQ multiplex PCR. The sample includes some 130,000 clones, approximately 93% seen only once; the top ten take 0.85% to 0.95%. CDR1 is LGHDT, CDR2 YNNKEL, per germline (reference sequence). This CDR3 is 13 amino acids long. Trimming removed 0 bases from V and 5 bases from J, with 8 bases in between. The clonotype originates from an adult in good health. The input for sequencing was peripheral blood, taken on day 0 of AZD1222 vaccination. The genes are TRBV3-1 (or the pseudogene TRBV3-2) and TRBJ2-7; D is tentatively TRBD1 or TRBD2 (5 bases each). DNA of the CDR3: TGTGCCAGCAGCCAAGATTGGGGACACGAGCAGTACTTC. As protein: CASSQDWGHEQYF.